The TCR beta chain described here comes from a study of CD4+ T cells in melanoma. Germline V gives CDR1 MDHEN, CDR2 SYDVKM. The CDR3 is 15 amino acids. Trimming cost V 3 bases and J 1 base, with 10 bases left between them. This clone was counted once. Only in-frame clones appear in the TCRdb table, and some are missing; sequencing was by immunoSEQ multiplex PCR. The sample includes over 100,000 clones, 92% of them seen just once. V and J are TRBV28 and TRBJ1-5; no clear D. What was sequenced was peripheral blood. The TCR originated in a human donor with melanoma. As DNA, the CDR3 is TGTGCCAGCAGTTTGGATGGAGGCAGCAATCAGCCCCAGCATTTT. Its protein product is CASSLDGGSNQPQHF.